Shown below are 10 T cell receptor beta chains from a single sample sequenced in a study of a mutant IDH1 vaccine in newly diagnosed glioma. Libraries were prepared by immunoSEQ multiplex PCR; TCRdb keeps only in-frame clonotypes and omits some of them. This sample has 65,000 to 85,000 clones; around 87% occur once, and the top ten carry 1.5% to 2%. For these receptors, no antigen is known. The time point: week 35, safety follow-up. Vaccine doses each comprised 300 ug of mutant IDH1 20-mer peptide, with topical imiquimod. Sequenced here: PBMCs, sampled from a glioma patient whose treatment included an IDH1 peptide vaccine. These receptors were obtained from a man aged 30 to 39 with glioma.

V gene TRBV6-5 combines with J gene TRBJ1-1; no reliable D call. V was trimmed by 3 bases and J by 2 bases, leaving 7 bases between them. The germline CDR1 and CDR2 sequences are MNHEY and SVGAGI. CDR3 size: 13 residues. As DNA, the CDR3 is TGTGCCAGCAGTTATGGACCAAACACTGAAGCTTTCTTT. Translating gives CASSYGPNTEAFF.

This clone was picked up a small number of times. V gene TRBV7-9 combines with J gene TRBJ2-7, with 10 bases fitting TRBD1. Looked up from germline, CDR1 is SEHNR and CDR2 is FQNEAQ (reference sequence). V trimming: 8 bases; J trimming: 3 bases; junction bases outside the gene matches: 4. CDR3 length equals 13 residues. CDR3 DNA sequence: TGTGCCAGCGACCGGGACAGGGGCTACGAGCAGTACTTC. Translation gives CASDRDRGYEQYF.

The chain links TRBV7-2 to TRBJ2-3; D may be TRBD1 (6 bases). Trimming left V 0 bases short and J 2 bases short, with 12 bases between. The CDR3 length is 16 residues. Germline V lookup: CDR1 SGHTA, CDR2 FQGNSA. The CDR3 sequence is CASSLALTGYTDTQYF. CDR3 DNA: TGTGCCAGCAGCTTAGCCCTGACAGGATACACAGATACGCAGTATTTT.

The chain recombines TRBV7-2 with TRBJ1-2; a weak D match, TRBD1 (5 bases). This CDR3 has 15 residues. The V end was cut by 1 base, the J end by 8 bases, with 17 bases between. Germline CDR1 SGHTA, CDR2 FQGNSA. CDR3 sequence: CASSLDGQGAGGYTF. CDR3 in DNA: TGTGCCAGCAGCTTAGACGGCCAGGGAGCGGGGGGCTACACCTTC. The variable domain in full, completed from reference TRBV7-2 and TRBJ1-2, reads GAGVSQSPSNKVTEKGKDVELRCDPISGHTALYWYRQSLGQGLEFLIYFQGNSAPDKSGLPSDRFSAERTGGSVSTLTIQRTQQEDSAVYLCASSLDGQGAGGYTFGSGTRLTVV.

The chain is built from TRBV28 and TRBJ2-3; 14 bases line up with TRBD2. With 5 bases clipped from V and 5 bases from J, the junction kept 6 bases outside the gene matches. This CDR3 is built from 16 residues. Germline V gene data show CDR1 as MDHEN and CDR2 as SYDVKM. For the CDR3, the DNA is TGTGCCAGCAGTGCGGGACTAGCGGGGGCCCAAGATACGCAGTATTTT. This encodes CASSAGLAGAQDTQYF. The full variable domain, completed using reference TRBV28 and TRBJ2-3, is DVKVTQSSRYLVKRTGEKVFLECVQDMDHENMFWYRQDPGLGLRLIYFSYDVKMKEKGDIPEGYSVSREKKERFSLILESASTNQTSMYLCASSAGLAGAQDTQYFGPGTRLTVL.

The CDR3 DNA reads as TGTGCCAGCAGTGGAGTAGGACTAGCAACGGAGACCCAGTACTTC. Amino acids: CASSGVGLATETQYF. This chain uses TRBV2 with TRBJ2-5; TRBD2 matches at 8 bases. Germline CDR1 SNHLY, CDR2 FYNNEI. Trimming took 4 bases from V and 5 from J; bases not matched to a gene: 9. The CDR3 loop spans 15 amino acids.

The chain carries TRBV29-1 and TRBJ1-1; a possible D gene is TRBD1 (5 bases). The germline gives CDR1 SQVTM, CDR2 ANQGSEA. The V and J ends lost 7 bases and 4 bases respectively, with 19 bases between them. The CDR3 consists of 14 residues. CDR3: CSGQVTGKGTEAFF. In nucleotides, the CDR3 is TGCAGCGGCCAAGTTACAGGAAAGGGCACTGAAGCTTTCTTT.

This sequence joins TRBV9 and TRBJ2-1; 10 bases align to TRBD2. The V segment lost 0 bases and the J segment 8 bases; nucleotides outside the gene matches: 17. The CDR3 is made up of 19 amino acids. Germline V gene data show CDR1 as SGDLS and CDR2 as YYNGEE. The CDR3 nucleotides read TGTGCCAGCAGCGTAGCGCGAAACGTCGGGCTAGCGGGAGATCATGAGCAGTTCTTC. Protein sequence: CASSVARNVGLAGDHEQFF.

The chain joins TRBV27 to TRBJ1-1; no clear D gene. CDR1 and CDR2 (germline): MNHEY, SMNVEV (reference sequence). The CDR3 loop spans 13 amino acids. V dropped 4 bases and J dropped 1 base, with 7 bases sitting between them. The CDR3 nucleotides read TGTGCCAGCAGTTCTTGGGGGAACACTGAAGCTTTCTTT. Its protein product is CASSSWGNTEAFF.

V usage is TRBV10-1 and J usage is TRBJ1-1, with TRBD1 matching 9 bases. The CDR3 contains 15 residues. Germline V gene data show CDR1 as WNHNN and CDR2 as SYGVQD (reference sequence). J lost 1 base, V lost 6 bases, and 6 bases had no gene match. The CDR3: CASRPDRGKNTEAFF. The CDR3, as DNA: TGCGCCAGCAGACCCGACAGGGGGAAGAACACTGAAGCTTTCTTT.